This passage covers 18 T cell receptor beta chains from one sample sequenced in a study of early T cells in non-severe SARS-CoV-2 infection. TCRdb independently ran MiXCR on the 5' RACE reads; one entry per CDR3 protein. The profile shows about 30,000 distinct CDR3 sequences, 6.6% of them singletons. Sequenced material: whole blood. The origin of the receptors is an adult who was a healthcare worker with PCR-confirmed SARS-CoV-2 infection or an uninfected control (not recorded which).

The chain carries TRBV25-1 and TRBJ1-2; TRBD1 aligns across 9 bases. The CDR3 loop spans 12 amino acids. The J segment lost 6 bases and the V segment lost 8 bases, leaving 4 bases of the junction unmatched. CDR1 is MGHDK and CDR2 is SYGVNS in the germline V gene. The CDR3 coding sequence is TGTGCCAGCGGGGACAGGGTGAATGGCTACACCTTC. It encodes CASGDRVNGYTF.

This clonotype was seen a handful of times. The rearrangement links TRBV18 to TRBJ2-3; D is possibly TRBD2 (7 bases). The germline gives CDR1 KGHSH, CDR2 LQKENI. The CDR3 spans 16 residues. V lost 0 bases and J lost 7, with 17 bases in between. For the CDR3, the DNA is TGTGCCAGCTCACCACCGGGGGCGGGAGTTTCAAATACGCAGTATTTT. This encodes CASSPPGAGVSNTQYF.

This clonotype has at least ten counts. The CDR3, as DNA: TGTGCCATCAGTGAGGGCGGGACAGGGGAAACAGATACGCAGTATTTT. Translated, it gives CAISEGGTGETDTQYF. The chain carries TRBV10-3 and TRBJ2-3; TRBD1 agrees at 10 bases. Looked up from germline, CDR1 is ENHRY and CDR2 is SYGVKD. Losses at the gene ends were 2 bases for V and 3 bases for J; bases not matched to a gene: 5. This CDR3 contains 16 residues.

This clonotype was counted ten times or more. V is TRBV5-8 and J is TRBJ1-5, with D unclear. Trimming shortened V by 5 bases and J by 1 base, and 10 bases separated the two germline ends. The CDR3 is 14 amino acids. Germline CDR1 and CDR2: SGHTS and YDEGEE. CDR3 nucleotide sequence: TGTGCCAGCAGTCTAACACGGAGCAATCAGCCCCAGCATTTT. Translating it yields CASSLTRSNQPQHF.

This clonotype was observed at least ten times. The CDR3 nucleotides read TGTGCCAGCAGTTCCCCAGGCTACAACTATGGCTACACCTTC. It encodes CASSSPGYNYGYTF. The J gene is TRBJ1-2, the V gene TRBV28; no definite D call. CDR1 is MDHEN, CDR2 SYDVKM, per germline. The length of the CDR3 is 14 residues. With 4 bases removed from V and 2 bases from J, the gap between germline ends came to 11 bases.

This clonotype has a handful of counts. This chain uses TRBV27 with TRBJ1-2; D may be TRBD1 (5 bases). The CDR3 runs 13 residues. Germline lookup yields CDR1 MNHEY and CDR2 SMNVEV (reference sequence). V lost 1 base and J 5 bases, leaving 8 bases between the germline ends. CDR3 protein: CASSLWGNYGYTF. CDR3 nucleotide sequence: TGTGCCAGCAGTTTATGGGGGAATTATGGCTACACCTTC.

Note on this clonotype: This may be a read error, as it is one base from a much larger clone. As DNA, the CDR3 is TGTGCCATCAGTGAGGCCCAAGAGACCCAGTACTTC. It encodes CAISEAQETQYF. V and J are TRBV10-3 and TRBJ2-5; D is unresolved. This CDR3 comprises 12 residues. V lost 2 bases, J lost 1 base, and 2 bases lay in between. Per germline, CDR1 ENHRY and CDR2 SYGVKD.

Many counts were recorded for this clonotype. V is TRBV11-2 and J is TRBJ2-3; TRBD2 aligns across 7 bases. V dropped 5 bases and J dropped 3; count of bases not matched to a gene: 5. The CDR3 totals 14 residues. Germline values: CDR1 SGHAT, CDR2 FQNNGV. CDR3 in DNA: TGTGCCAGCAGCCTCCGGGGGGTAACAGATACGCAGTATTTT. Protein product: CASSLRGVTDTQYF.

This clonotype was found many times. The rearrangement uses TRBV27 and TRBJ2-5; D unclear. The CDR3 loop spans 12 amino acids. Germline CDR1 MNHEY, CDR2 SMNVEV (reference sequence). Trimming stripped 7 bases from V and 5 bases from J, with 11 bases between. This chain's CDR3 is CASKVGWETQYF. CDR3 sequence (DNA): TGTGCCAGCAAGGTGGGGTGGGAGACCCAGTACTTC.

Many counts were recorded for this clonotype. The rearrangement uses TRBV28 and TRBJ2-3; D is tentatively TRBD1 or TRBD2 (5 bases each). The CDR3 has 13 amino acids. The germline V and J ends were trimmed by 7 bases and 2 bases, with 10 bases remaining between them. Germline CDR1 MDHEN, CDR2 SYDVKM. The CDR3: CASTGRITDTQYF. The CDR3 DNA reads as TGTGCCAGCACGGGACGGATCACAGATACGCAGTATTTT.

This clonotype was counted many times. The V gene is TRBV6-1, the J gene TRBJ1-3, with D unresolved. The V and J ends lost 5 bases and 0 bases respectively, with 8 bases between them. The CDR3 has 14 residues. The germline gives CDR1 MNHNS, CDR2 SASEGT. The CDR3 sequence: CASSSADSGNTIYF. The CDR3 region has the DNA TGTGCCAGCAGTTCAGCAGACTCTGGAAACACCATATATTTT.

This clonotype was seen at least ten times. The chain links TRBV12-3 or TRBV12-4 to TRBJ1-1, with 7 positions matching TRBD1. The CDR3 is 14 amino acids. The trim removed 7 bases at V and 1 base at J, leaving 6 bases unmatched. CDR3 coding DNA: TGTGCCAGCATAAGGGGACAGCCGAACACTGAAGCTTTCTTT. Translated: CASIRGQPNTEAFF.

This clonotype was detected ten times or more. The genes are TRBV12-3 or TRBV12-4 and TRBJ2-3, with TRBD1 matching 7 bases. CDR3 length: 15 amino acids. The V and J ends lost 5 bases and 6 bases, in that order; junction bases with no gene match: 11. The CDR3: CASSLDRAGDDTQYF. The DNA of the CDR3 is TGTGCCAGCAGTCTAGACAGGGCCGGGGATGATACGCAGTATTTT.

The chain carries TRBV28 and TRBJ2-7; D ambiguous. Germline CDR1 is MDHEN and CDR2 is SYDVKM. Trimming pared 7 bases from V and 7 bases from J, leaving 11 bases between. The CDR3 has 11 amino acids. CDR3 in DNA: TGTGCCAGCACGTTACTTGGGGAGCAGTACTTC. Its translation is CASTLLGEQYF.

This clonotype was observed many times. The chain uses TRBV6-5 and TRBJ2-1; 11 nucleotides line up with TRBD2. Germline CDR1 reads MNHEY; CDR2 reads SVGAGI. V trimming: 2 bases; J trimming: 7 bases; junction bases outside the gene matches: 7. The CDR3 has 16 residues. This chain's CDR3 is CASSYATSGGPNEQFF. The DNA for the CDR3 is TGTGCCAGCAGTTACGCTACTAGCGGGGGCCCGAATGAGCAGTTCTTC.

This clonotype occurred many times. The chain links TRBV7-2 to TRBJ1-6, with no clear D. Trimming removed 0 bases at V and 3 bases at J, with 9 bases between. CDR3 length: 16 residues. In germline, CDR1 is SGHTA, CDR2 FQGNSA. The CDR3 DNA is TGTGCCAGCAGCTTAGCGGCGGTCGTCTATAATTCACCCCTCCACTTT. Its translation is CASSLAAVVYNSPLHF.

This clonotype was seen at least ten times. The chain has TRBV20-1 and TRBJ2-3; 13 bases fit TRBD2. CDR3 length: 15 residues. Germline CDR1 is DFQATT and CDR2 is SNEGSKA (reference sequence). J was trimmed by 0 bases and V by 6 bases; bases with no gene match: 3. The CDR3 nucleotides are TGCAGTGCCGGGACTAGCGGGGCTAGCACAGATACGCAGTATTTT. It encodes CSAGTSGASTDTQYF.

This clonotype occurred many times. The V call is TRBV12-3 or TRBV12-4, the J call TRBJ2-6; D gene uncertain. The CDR3 loop spans 13 amino acids. V was trimmed by 8 bases and J by 1 base, leaving 6 bases between them. The CDR3 DNA reads as TGTGCCAGCGCACGATCTGGGGCCAACGTCCTGACTTTC. This codes for CASARSGANVLTF.